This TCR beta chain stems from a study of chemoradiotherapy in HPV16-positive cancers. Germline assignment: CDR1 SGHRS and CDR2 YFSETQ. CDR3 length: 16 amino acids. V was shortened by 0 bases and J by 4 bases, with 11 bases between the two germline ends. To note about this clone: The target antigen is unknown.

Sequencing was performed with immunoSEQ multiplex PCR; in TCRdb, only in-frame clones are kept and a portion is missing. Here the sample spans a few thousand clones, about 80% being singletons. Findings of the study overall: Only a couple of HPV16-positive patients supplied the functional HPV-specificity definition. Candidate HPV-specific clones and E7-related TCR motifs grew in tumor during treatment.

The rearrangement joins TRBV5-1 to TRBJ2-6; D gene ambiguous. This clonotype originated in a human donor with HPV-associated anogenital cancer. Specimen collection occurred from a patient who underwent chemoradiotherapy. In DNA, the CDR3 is TGCGCCAGCAGCTTGGCGGTTCCCCCCGGGGCCAACGTCCTGACTTTC. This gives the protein CASSLAVPPGANVLTF.